The source of this TCR beta chain is a study of T cell changes during pregnancy in multiple sclerosis. The CDR3 runs 14 residues. With V trimmed by 2 bases and J by 10 bases, 5 bases remained unmatched. Germline V gene sequence: CDR1 ENHRY, CDR2 SYGVKD. Generated by immunoSEQ multiplex PCR, the TCRdb table keeps only in-frame clones and is missing some. Of 70,000 to 80,000 clones in the sample, 85% to 95% were seen once. This material consisted of CD4+ T cells from peripheral blood mononuclear cells, taken before pregnancy. The rearrangement uses TRBV10-3 and TRBJ2-1, with 10 bases lining up with TRBD1. This receptor was obtained from a female donor with multiple sclerosis, enrolled in a pregnancy study. This CDR3 reads CAISEGDRGKEQFF. The CDR3 nucleotides read TGTGCCATCAGTGAGGGGGACAGGGGAAAGGAGCAGTTCTTC.